Reported below is one TCR beta chain. Antigen: not known. The data are from a study of T cell responses to AZD1222 COVID-19 vaccine. Measured with immunoSEQ multiplex PCR; TCRdb has only the in-frame clones, and not every one. The sample has 130,000 or so clones; about 93% are singletons. Notes on the study in general: Samples come after the peak T cell response, not at day 14.

V lost 3 bases to trimming and J lost 0 bases; unmatched junction nucleotides: 3. The CDR3 runs to 16 residues. The germline V gene has CDR1 MGHDK and CDR2 SYGVNS. Specimen: peripheral blood, collected on day 0 of AZD1222 vaccination. The TCR was taken from an adult in good health. The chain carries TRBV25-1 and TRBJ2-1; 9 bases map to TRBD1. The CDR3 nucleotides are TGTGCCAGCAGTGACCTGACAGGGGGCTCCTACAATGAGCAGTTCTTC. Protein product: CASSDLTGGSYNEQFF.